This T cell receptor (beta chain) emerged from a study of control samples from healthy donors and cancer patients. Produced via immunoSEQ multiplex PCR; TCRdb's table is partial and in-frame only. The sample lists 150,000 to 170,000 clones; approximately 94% were seen once. The clonotype originates from a man aged 40-55 years in good health. The source material was blood.

The CDR3 DNA follows: TGTGCTAGTGGTTTGGTACTATCCGAGGGAGGGAGGGAGACCCAGTACTTC. Translating gives CASGLVLSEGGRETQYF. This chain uses TRBV12-5 with TRBJ2-5, with 7 positions matching TRBD2. The CDR3 consists of 17 residues. Germline V lookup: CDR1 LGHNT, CDR2 FRNRAP. V lost 0 bases, J lost 5 bases, and 12 bases stayed unmatched. Looking up the rest from reference TRBV12-5 and TRBJ2-5 gives the full variable domain: DARVTQTPRHKVTEMGQEVTMRCQPILGHNTVFWYRQTMMQGLELLAYFRNRAPLDDSGMPKDRFSAEMPDATLATLKIQPSEPRDSAVYFCASGLVLSEGGRETQYFGPGTRLLVL.